These 7 T cell receptor beta chains were all obtained from the same sample, sequenced in a study of T cell responses to AZD1222 COVID-19 vaccine. Sequencing used immunoSEQ multiplex PCR; TCRdb keeps in-frame clones, though not all of them. The profile shows around 130,000 clones, around 90% of them singletons. The sequences come from peripheral blood, collected 28 days after the second dose of the MenACWY control vaccine. These receptor sequences come from an adult who received the MenACWY meningococcal vaccine as a control.

The gene calls are TRBV7-2 and TRBJ2-5, with TRBD1 matching over 9 bases. Germline values: CDR1 SGHTA, CDR2 FQGNSA. CDR3 length: 16 amino acids. J gave up 5 bases and V 3 bases, and 10 bases lay outside the gene matches. In DNA form, the CDR3 reads TGTGCCAGCAGCTTTGCCGGGACAGGGATCGGCGAGACCCAGTACTTC. This translates into CASSFAGTGIGETQYF.

The gene calls are TRBV6-2 or TRBV6-3 and TRBJ2-3; TRBD2 is a possible D gene (5 bases). The CDR3 covers 14 residues. V was pared by 6 bases and J by 2 bases, with 12 bases between. Germline CDR1 reads MNHEY; CDR2 reads SVGEGT. This CDR3 is CASSWVLDTDTQYF. Written as DNA, the CDR3 is TGTGCCAGCAGCTGGGTACTAGACACAGATACGCAGTATTTT.

The rearrangement uses TRBV15 and TRBJ1-3; D gene ambiguous. The ends were cut back, 0 bases at V and 1 base at J, with 7 bases in the middle. Germline CDR1 is LNHNV and CDR2 is YYDKDF (reference sequence). This CDR3 contains 15 residues. CDR3 residues: CATSRDPYSGNTIYF. CDR3 coding DNA: TGTGCCACCAGCAGAGATCCATATTCTGGAAACACCATATATTTT.

The CDR3 DNA reads as TGTGCCAGCAGCGAACGACTCAGTCTCCAAGAGACCCAGTACTTC. As protein: CASSERLSLQETQYF. The chain joins TRBV6-2 or TRBV6-3 to TRBJ2-5, with unresolved D. This CDR3 is 15 amino acids long. V lost 6 bases and J 1 base, leaving 15 bases between the germline ends. Germline V gene data show CDR1 as MNHEY and CDR2 as SVGEGT.

In regard to this clone: The same CDR3 can be traced to other DNA sequences in this sample. V is TRBV11-2 and J is TRBJ2-3; D gene uncertain. From germline, CDR1 is SGHAT and CDR2 FQNNGV. V lost 1 base to trimming and J lost 2 bases, with 4 bases between them. The CDR3 has 13 residues. Here the CDR3 DNA reads TGTGCCAGCAGCTTAGGCTACACAGATACGCAGTATTTT. It specifies CASSLGYTDTQYF.

The chain carries TRBV27 and TRBJ2-3; a possible D gene is TRBD2 (6 bases). V was trimmed by 5 bases and J by 1 base, leaving 10 bases between them. The CDR3 loop spans 14 amino acids. Germline assignment: CDR1 MNHEY and CDR2 SMNVEV (reference sequence). CDR3 loop: CASSRERGTDTQYF. CDR3 nucleotides: TGTGCCAGCAGTCGGGAGCGGGGCACAGATACGCAGTATTTT.

The V and J genes are TRBV7-2 and TRBJ2-3; 10 bases match TRBD2. Germline trimming cut 1 base from V and 5 bases from J; bases unmatched to any gene: 9. Germline V lookup: CDR1 SGHTA, CDR2 FQGNSA. The CDR3 contains 17 residues. CDR3 coding DNA: TGTGCCAGCAGCTTAGAAGTGGGACTAGCGCGGCGAGATACGCAGTATTTT. Its translation is CASSLEVGLARRDTQYF.